A selection of T cell receptor beta chains follows, all from one sample in a study of T-cell reconstitution after alpha-beta-depleted transplantation in children. TCRdb re-called the PCR reads through MiXCR, storing one row per CDR3 protein. The sample lists 670,000 or so distinct CDR3 sequences, around 14% seen once, with around 0.8% in the top ten. The sequencing here drew on PBMCs, taken before TCRalphabeta/CD19-depleted stem cell transplant. The receptors derive from a girl aged 2 to 10 with congenital amegakaryocytic thrombocytopenia, due to receive a stem cell transplant. Both conserved end residues are part of each CDR3. D genes are given only for firm matches. Expanded clones are given a class, and other clones once, few, many or no size at all.

J	V	D	size	CDR3	DNA
TRBJ1-5	TRBV10-3	TRBD1	many	CAISALKLQGQGNQPQHF	TGTGCCATCAGTGCCTTGAAGCTACAGGGGCAGGGCAATCAGCCCCAGCATTTT
TRBJ1-6	TRBV20-1	NA	NA	CSARKAEGPLHF	TGCAGTGCTAGAAAGGCGGAGGGACCCCTCCACTTT
TRBJ2-3	TRBV10-3	TRBD2	few	CATGRLGRLAGGPDTQYF	TGTGCCACCGGGAGACTCGGTCGGCTAGCGGGAGGGCCCGATACGCAGTATTTT
TRBJ2-3	TRBV6-5	TRBD2	many	CASSFVAGGDTDTQYF	TGTGCCAGCAGTTTCGTAGCGGGAGGAGACACAGATACGCAGTATTTT
TRBJ2-3	TRBV27	NA	few	CASSLDVSRGDLADTQYF	TGTGCCAGCAGTTTGGACGTCTCACGGGGCGATCTGGCAGATACGCAGTATTTT
TRBJ2-1	TRBV7-7	NA	many	CASSLRPRDEQFF	TGTGCCAGCAGCTTAAGACCCAGGGATGAGCAGTTCTTC
TRBJ2-5	TRBV7-8	NA	few	CASSLDGGLLGETQYF	TGTGCCAGCAGCTTAGACGGGGGTCTGCTGGGAGAGACCCAGTACTTC
TRBJ2-5	TRBV29-1	TRBD2	NA	CSVDILAGGLGSQYF	TGCAGCGTTGATATCCTAGCGGGAGGCCTGGGGTCCCAGTACTTC
TRBJ2-5	TRBV2	NA	few	CASENQETQYF	TGTGCCAGCGAGAACCAAGAGACCCAGTACTTC
TRBJ1-6	TRBV7-2	NA	many	CASSLDSYNSPLHF	TGTGCCAGCAGCTTAGACTCCTATAATTCACCCCTCCACTTT
TRBJ2-1	TRBV28	NA	many	CASRGARAGWLNNEQFF	TGTGCCAGCAGAGGAGCACGAGCGGGCTGGCTAAACAATGAGCAGTTCTTC
TRBJ1-2	TRBV7-9	TRBD1	few	CASSLGTGTHGYTF	TGTGCCAGCAGCTTGGGGACAGGGACTCATGGCTACACCTTC
TRBJ2-2	TRBV9	TRBD2	many	CASSVAFGLAATGELFF	TGTGCCAGCAGCGTAGCTTTCGGACTAGCGGCTACCGGGGAGCTGTTTTTT
TRBJ2-1	TRBV2	TRBD2	many	CASRAGRQFF	TGTGCCAGCAGAGCGGGGAGGCAGTTCTTC
TRBJ2-2	TRBV21-1	NA	few	CASSKKLAGDLANTGELFF	TGTGCCAGCAGCAAAAAGCTAGCGGGAGACCTCGCGAACACCGGGGAGCTGTTTTTT
TRBJ2-7	TRBV7-2	NA	NA	CASSLWDFSYEQYF	TGTGCCAGCAGCCTTTGGGATTTCTCCTACGAGCAGTACTTC
TRBJ1-3	TRBV20-1	TRBD1	many	CSARETGAGNTIYF	TGCAGTGCTAGAGAGACAGGGGCTGGAAACACCATATATTTT
TRBJ2-5	TRBV12-3/TRBV12-4	TRBD2	few	CASSTGGRAGETQYF	TGTGCCAGCAGTACAGGTGGGAGGGCCGGAGAGACCCAGTACTTC
TRBJ2-5	TRBV7-7	TRBD1	many	CASSLHPGQAADQETQYF	TGTGCCAGCAGCTTGCATCCGGGACAGGCTGCCGACCAAGAGACCCAGTACTTC
TRBJ1-3	TRBV25-1	NA	many	CASATGNSGNTIYF	TGTGCCAGCGCTACAGGGAACTCTGGAAACACCATATATTTT
TRBJ2-5	TRBV20-1	TRBD2	many	CSASPFGRYQETQYF	TGCAGTGCTAGTCCTTTCGGGAGGTACCAAGAGACCCAGTACTTC
TRBJ1-5	TRBV20-1	NA	NA	CSAGSPGHNQPQHF	TGCAGTGCCGGGTCCCCCGGCCACAATCAGCCCCAGCATTTT
TRBJ2-1	TRBV28	TRBD2	once	CASTREVYNEQFF	TGTGCCAGTACCCGGGAGGTTTACAATGAGCAGTTCTTC
TRBJ2-1	TRBV20-1	NA	NA	CSAARITRDNEQFF	TGCAGTGCGGCGCGGATCACCCGGGACAATGAGCAGTTCTTC
TRBJ2-6	TRBV29-1	TRBD1	NA	CSVSGGGSGANVLTF	TGCAGCGTCTCAGGGGGCGGCTCTGGGGCCAACGTCCTGACTTTC
TRBJ1-1	TRBV29-1	NA	many	CSVALVEAFF	TGCAGCGTTGCTCTGGTAGAAGCTTTCTTT
TRBJ2-2	TRBV12-3/TRBV12-4	NA	once	CASSLKRDTRTGELFF	TGTGCCAGCAGTTTGAAGCGGGACACGCGGACCGGGGAGCTGTTTTTT
TRBJ2-7	TRBV20-1	NA	NA	CSATTGPPSDEQYF	TGCAGTGCCACCACAGGTCCCCCGTCTGACGAGCAGTACTTC
TRBJ2-7	TRBV10-3	NA	few	CAIRSGGPYEQYF	TGTGCCATCAGATCGGGCGGCCCCTACGAGCAGTACTTC
TRBJ1-6	TRBV27	TRBD1	few	CASSQQGANYNSPLHF	TGTGCCAGCAGTCAACAGGGGGCTAACTATAATTCACCCCTCCACTTT
TRBJ2-1	TRBV7-7	TRBD2	many	CASSLGAREGMNEQFF	TGTGCCAGCAGCTTAGGCGCCCGGGAGGGGATGAATGAGCAGTTCTTC
TRBJ2-1	TRBV4-1	NA	many	CASNPEETRYNEQFF	TGCGCCAGCAACCCGGAGGAGACTAGGTACAATGAGCAGTTCTTC
TRBJ1-4	TRBV5-1	TRBD1	NA	CASSLRGDRVGEKLFF	TGCGCCAGCAGCTTGCGTGGGGACAGGGTTGGCGAAAAACTGTTTTTT
TRBJ2-3	TRBV6-5	TRBD1	many	CASSLDRGRPDTQYF	TGTGCCAGCAGTTTGGACAGGGGTAGGCCAGATACGCAGTATTTT
TRBJ2-5	TRBV7-7	TRBD1	NA	CASSRQGGRETQYF	TGTGCCAGCAGCCGACAGGGGGGTAGAGAGACCCAGTACTTC
TRBJ2-1	TRBV10-3	NA	many	CAIGNRDPRRNEQFF	TGTGCCATAGGGAACCGGGACCCTCGACGCAATGAGCAGTTCTTC
TRBJ2-7	TRBV29-1	NA	NA	CSSVAKNPASFAYEQYF	TGCAGCAGTGTCGCCAAAAATCCGGCTAGTTTCGCCTACGAGCAGTACTTC
TRBJ2-2	TRBV5-1	NA	many	CASSSAGPNTGELFF	TGCGCCAGCAGCAGTGCGGGACCCAACACCGGGGAGCTGTTTTTT
TRBJ2-6	TRBV28	TRBD1	few	CASSFSWTGGSGANVLTF	TGTGCCAGCAGTTTCTCATGGACAGGGGGCTCTGGGGCCAACGTCCTGACTTTC
TRBJ2-2	TRBV3-1	NA	NA	CASRSDSANTGELFF	TGTGCCAGCAGATCGGACTCGGCGAACACCGGGGAGCTGTTTTTT
TRBJ1-5	TRBV20-1	NA	many	CSAGTVSNQPQHF	TGCAGTGCTGGGACGGTCAGCAATCAGCCCCAGCATTTT
TRBJ1-2	TRBV4-1	NA	once	CASSHFGQNNYGYTF	TGCGCCAGCAGCCATTTTGGGCAAAATAACTATGGCTACACCTTC
TRBJ1-5	TRBV29-1	NA	NA	CSVEAALGQPQHF	TGCAGCGTTGAAGCTGCCTTGGGGCAGCCCCAGCATTTT
TRBJ1-5	TRBV15	NA	many	CATSRDVVAQPQHF	TGTGCCACCAGCAGAGATGTTGTGGCTCAGCCCCAGCATTTT
TRBJ2-5	TRBV28	TRBD1	NA	CASSSYHPRTGFQETQYF	TGTGCCAGCAGTTCATACCACCCGAGGACAGGGTTCCAAGAGACCCAGTACTTC
TRBJ2-7	TRBV5-6	NA	many	CASSLVVPLPSYEQYF	TGTGCCAGCAGCTTGGTCGTCCCACTTCCATCCTACGAGCAGTACTTC
TRBJ2-5	TRBV2	NA	many	CASSDFSQETQYF	TGTGCCAGCAGTGACTTTTCCCAAGAGACCCAGTACTTC
TRBJ2-2	TRBV24-1	NA	few	CATSDLANTGELFF	TGTGCCACCAGTGATCTAGCGAACACCGGGGAGCTGTTTTTT
TRBJ2-1	TRBV7-3	TRBD2	once	CASSLTTSGYEQFF	TGTGCCAGCAGCTTAACGACTAGCGGGTATGAGCAGTTCTTC
TRBJ2-7	TRBV20-1	NA	many	CSARLSLEQYF	TGCAGTGCTAGACTTTCTTTGGAGCAGTACTTC
TRBJ2-7	TRBV4-1	NA	many	CASSQGIEQYF	TGCGCCAGCAGCCAAGGCATCGAGCAGTACTTC
TRBJ2-1	TRBV3-1	NA	NA	CASSQDRLAHNEQFF	TGTGCCAGCAGCCAAGATCGGCTAGCCCACAATGAGCAGTTCTTC
TRBJ2-1	TRBV4-2	TRBD1	NA	CASSQDQGTGGGRQFF	TGTGCCAGCAGCCAAGATCAGGGGACAGGGGGAGGTAGGCAGTTCTTC